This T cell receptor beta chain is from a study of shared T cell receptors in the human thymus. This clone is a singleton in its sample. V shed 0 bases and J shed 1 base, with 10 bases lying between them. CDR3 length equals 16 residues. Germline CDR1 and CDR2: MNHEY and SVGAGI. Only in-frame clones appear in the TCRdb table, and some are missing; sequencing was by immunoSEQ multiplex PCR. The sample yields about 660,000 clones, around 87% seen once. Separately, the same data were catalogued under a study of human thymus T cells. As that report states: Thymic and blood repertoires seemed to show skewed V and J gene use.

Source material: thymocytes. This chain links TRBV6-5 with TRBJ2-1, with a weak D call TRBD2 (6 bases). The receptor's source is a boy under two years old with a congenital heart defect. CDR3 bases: TGTGCCAGCAGTTACTCTGGGACTCCATCCTACAATGAGCAGTTCTTC. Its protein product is CASSYSGTPSYNEQFF.